This TCR beta chain originates from a study of OX40 agonist ivuxolimab in advanced cancers. At the level of the study: Prior therapy, whether anti-PD-1, anti-PD-L1 or anti-CTLA-4, was allowed, and 35% to 40% had some. Whole-study results and caveats: Dose levels from 0.1 to 3.0 mg/kg saw CD4+ and CD8+ blood T cells expand clonally by week 6. On average, a greater number of expanded clones characterised CD8+ T cells relative to CD4+. Certain nonresponding patients likewise had low normalized T-cell clonal expansion.

With respect to this clone: Its antigen is unidentified.

Unmatched junction bases numbered 6, after V lost 5 bases and J lost 2 bases. The CDR3 sequence is 16 residues long. Germline V gives CDR1 SGHVS, CDR2 FQNEAQ. The protocol was immunoSEQ multiplex PCR, while the TCRdb copy is restricted to in-frame clones and leaves out a portion. The table records approximately 83,000 clones, about 85% of them present only once. The rearrangement joins TRBV7-8 to TRBJ2-2, with 9 bases fitting TRBD2. The origin of this receptor is an adult with an advanced solid tumor such as melanoma, head and neck, liver or kidney cancer. The sequenced sample was CD4+ or CD8+ T cells sorted from blood, obtained in a trial of the OX40 agonist ivuxolimab. The chain's CDR3 is CASSQRLAANTGELFF. CDR3 nucleotides: TGTGCCAGCAGCCAAAGACTAGCGGCTAACACCGGGGAGCTGTTTTTT.